One T cell receptor beta chain is described in this entry. Antigen: not known. RNA totalling roughly 0.45 to 1 ug underwent reverse transcription with random hexamers. TCRdb reanalysed the immunoSEQ multiplex PCR reads using MiXCR and keeps one entry per CDR3 protein. The table has 170,000 or so distinct CDR3 sequences, about 94% seen once. Unmatched junction bases numbered 4, after V lost 6 bases and J lost 0 bases. The CDR3 totals 14 residues. Germline V CDR1 and CDR2: MNHNS, SASEGT. This entry comes from a study of CD8 T cells in Susac syndrome. TCR beta from blood CD8+ and CD4+ T cells was sequenced. Multiple sclerosis controls were treatment-naive patients with stable or active relapsing-remitting disease. Through negative isolation, CD4+ and CD8+ T cells were obtained, while TEMRA cells were enriched using FACS. General study points: The study's TCR sequencing and HLA analysis covered a relatively small number of individuals, and the study acknowledged this.

The sequence derives from a human donor with multiple sclerosis. This chain joins TRBV6-1 and TRBJ2-7, with 8 nucleotides matching TRBD1. The specimen was CD4+ T cells from PBMCs. CDR3 nucleotides: TGTGCCAGCAGCCAGGGGGCTCGCTCCTACGAGCAGTACTTC. It translates to CASSQGARSYEQYF.